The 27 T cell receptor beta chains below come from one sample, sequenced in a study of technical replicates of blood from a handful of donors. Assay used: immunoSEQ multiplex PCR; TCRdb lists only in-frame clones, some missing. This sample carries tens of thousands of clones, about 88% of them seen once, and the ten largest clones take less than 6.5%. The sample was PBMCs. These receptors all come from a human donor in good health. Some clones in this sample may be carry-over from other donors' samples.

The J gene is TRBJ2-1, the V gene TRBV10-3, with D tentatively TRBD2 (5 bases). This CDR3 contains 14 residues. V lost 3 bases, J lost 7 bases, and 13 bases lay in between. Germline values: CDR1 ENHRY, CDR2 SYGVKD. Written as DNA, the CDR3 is TGTGCCATCAGTGAACCTAGCCAAGGTAATGAGCAGTTCTTC. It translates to CAISEPSQGNEQFF.

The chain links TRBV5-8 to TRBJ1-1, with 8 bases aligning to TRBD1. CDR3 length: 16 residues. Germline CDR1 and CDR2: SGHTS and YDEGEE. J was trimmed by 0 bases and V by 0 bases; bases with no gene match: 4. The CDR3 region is CASSLGTGTMNTEAFF. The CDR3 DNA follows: TGTGCCAGCAGCTTGGGGACAGGGACCATGAACACTGAAGCTTTCTTT.

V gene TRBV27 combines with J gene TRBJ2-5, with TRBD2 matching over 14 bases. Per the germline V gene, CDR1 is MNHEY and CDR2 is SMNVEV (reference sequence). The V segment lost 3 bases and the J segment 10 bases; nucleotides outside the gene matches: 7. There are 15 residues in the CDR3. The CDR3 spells CASSFTGLAGVFQYF. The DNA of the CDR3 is TGTGCCAGCAGTTTCACGGGACTAGCGGGAGTCTTCCAGTACTTC.

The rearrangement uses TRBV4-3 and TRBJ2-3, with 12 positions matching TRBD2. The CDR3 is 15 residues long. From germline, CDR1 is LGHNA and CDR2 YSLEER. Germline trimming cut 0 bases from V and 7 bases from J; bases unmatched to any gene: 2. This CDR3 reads CASSQETSGRYTQYF. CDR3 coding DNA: TGCGCCAGCAGCCAAGAGACTAGCGGGAGATATACGCAGTATTTT.

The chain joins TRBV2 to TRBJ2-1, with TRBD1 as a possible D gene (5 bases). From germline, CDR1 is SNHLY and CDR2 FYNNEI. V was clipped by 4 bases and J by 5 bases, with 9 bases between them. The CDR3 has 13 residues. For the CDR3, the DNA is TGTGCCAGCAGTGGGGGCAACAACAATGAGCAGTTCTTC. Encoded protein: CASSGGNNNEQFF.

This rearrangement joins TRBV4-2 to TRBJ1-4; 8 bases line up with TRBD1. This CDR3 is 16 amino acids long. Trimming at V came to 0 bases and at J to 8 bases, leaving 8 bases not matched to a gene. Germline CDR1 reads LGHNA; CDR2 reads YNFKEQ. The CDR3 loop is CASSQDESGGGEKLFF. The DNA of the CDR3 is TGTGCCAGCAGCCAAGATGAGTCAGGGGGCGGGGAAAAACTGTTTTTT.

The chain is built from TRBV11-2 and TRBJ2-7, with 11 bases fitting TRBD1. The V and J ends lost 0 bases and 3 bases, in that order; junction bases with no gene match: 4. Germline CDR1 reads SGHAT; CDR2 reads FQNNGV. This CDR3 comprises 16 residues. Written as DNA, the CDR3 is TGTGCCAGCAGCTTAGACTCCGGGACAGGGGGCTACGAGCAGTACTTC. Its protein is CASSLDSGTGGYEQYF.

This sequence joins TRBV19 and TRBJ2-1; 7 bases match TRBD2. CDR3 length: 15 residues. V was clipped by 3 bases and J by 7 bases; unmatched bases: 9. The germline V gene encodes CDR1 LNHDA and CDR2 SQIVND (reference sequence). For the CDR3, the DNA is TGTGCCAGTAGTATGTTGGGGGGGGAATCTAATGAGCAGTTCTTC. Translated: CASSMLGGESNEQFF.

The CDR3 sequence is CASSLVGGGAGELFF. CDR3 DNA: TGTGCCAGCAGCTTAGTTGGCGGGGGGGCCGGGGAGCTGTTTTTT. J is TRBJ2-2 and V is TRBV7-8; the match to TRBD2 covers 9 bases. The ends lost 1 base at V and 6 bases at J; junction bases unmatched: 3. Looked up from germline, CDR1 is SGHVS and CDR2 is FQNEAQ. This CDR3 comprises 15 residues.

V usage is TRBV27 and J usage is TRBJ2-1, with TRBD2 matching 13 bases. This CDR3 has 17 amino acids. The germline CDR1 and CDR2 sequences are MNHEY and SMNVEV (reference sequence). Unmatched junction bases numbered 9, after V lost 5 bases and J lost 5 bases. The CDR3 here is CASSPPGLAGHNNEQFF. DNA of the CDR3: TGTGCCAGCAGTCCGCCGGGACTAGCGGGACACAACAATGAGCAGTTCTTC.

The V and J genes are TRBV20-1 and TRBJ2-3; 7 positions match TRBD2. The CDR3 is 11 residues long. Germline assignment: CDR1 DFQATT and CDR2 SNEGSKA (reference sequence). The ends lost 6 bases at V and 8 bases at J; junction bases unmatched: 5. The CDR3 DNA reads TGCAGTGCCGAGCGGGGAGGTACGCAGTATTTT. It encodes CSAERGGTQYF.

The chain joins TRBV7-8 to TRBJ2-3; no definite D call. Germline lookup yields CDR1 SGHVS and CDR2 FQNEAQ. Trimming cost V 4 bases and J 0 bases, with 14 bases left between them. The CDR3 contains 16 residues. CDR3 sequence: CASSSARTASTDTQYF. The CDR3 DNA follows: TGTGCCAGCAGCTCAGCTCGAACAGCTAGCACAGATACGCAGTATTTT.

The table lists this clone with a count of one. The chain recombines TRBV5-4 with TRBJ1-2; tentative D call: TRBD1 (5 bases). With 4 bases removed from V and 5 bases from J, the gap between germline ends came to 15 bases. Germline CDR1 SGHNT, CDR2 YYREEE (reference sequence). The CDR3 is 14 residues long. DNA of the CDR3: TGTGCCAGCAGCCGGGACCTAGGAGGGTATGGCTACACCTTC. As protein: CASSRDLGGYGYTF.

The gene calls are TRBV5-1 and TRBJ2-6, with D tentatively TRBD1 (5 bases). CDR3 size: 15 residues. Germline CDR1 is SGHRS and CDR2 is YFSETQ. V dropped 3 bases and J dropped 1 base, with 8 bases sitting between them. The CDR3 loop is CASSWAGSGANVLTF. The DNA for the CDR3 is TGCGCCAGCAGCTGGGCAGGGTCTGGGGCCAACGTCCTGACTTTC.

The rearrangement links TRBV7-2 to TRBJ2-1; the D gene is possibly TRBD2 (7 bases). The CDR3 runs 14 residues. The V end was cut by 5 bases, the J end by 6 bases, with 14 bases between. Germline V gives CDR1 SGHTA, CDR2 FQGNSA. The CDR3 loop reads CASSLIGGVNEQFF. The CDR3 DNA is TGTGCCAGCAGCCTTATAGGGGGGGTCAATGAGCAGTTCTTC.

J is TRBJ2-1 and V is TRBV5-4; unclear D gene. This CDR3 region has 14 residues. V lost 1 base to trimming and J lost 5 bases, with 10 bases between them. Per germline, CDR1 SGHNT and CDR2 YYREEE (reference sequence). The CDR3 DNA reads TGTGCCAGCAGCTTGTCGGGTCCAAACAATGAGCAGTTCTTC. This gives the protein CASSLSGPNNEQFF.

The CDR3 spells CASSQSQGNQPQHF. The DNA of the CDR3 is TGCGCCAGCAGCCAATCGCAGGGGAATCAGCCCCAGCATTTT. V and J are TRBV4-3 and TRBJ1-5; D perhaps matches TRBD1 (6 bases). The length of the CDR3 is 14 residues. Trimming cost V 2 bases and J 4 bases, with 9 bases left between them. CDR1 LGHNA and CDR2 YSLEER come from the germline V gene.

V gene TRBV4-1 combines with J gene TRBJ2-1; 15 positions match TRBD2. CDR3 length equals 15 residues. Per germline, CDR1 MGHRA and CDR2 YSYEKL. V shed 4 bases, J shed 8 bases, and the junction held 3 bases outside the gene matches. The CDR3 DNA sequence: TGCGCCAGCAGCCCGGGACTAGCGGGGGGCGATGAGCAGTTCTTC. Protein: CASSPGLAGGDEQFF.

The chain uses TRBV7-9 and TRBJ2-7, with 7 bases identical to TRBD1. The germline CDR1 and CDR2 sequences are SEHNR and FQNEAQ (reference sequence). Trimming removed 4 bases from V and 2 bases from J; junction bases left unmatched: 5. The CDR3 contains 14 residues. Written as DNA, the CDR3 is TGTGCCAGCAGCTACCGGGACAGAGCCTACGAGCAGTACTTC. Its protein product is CASSYRDRAYEQYF.

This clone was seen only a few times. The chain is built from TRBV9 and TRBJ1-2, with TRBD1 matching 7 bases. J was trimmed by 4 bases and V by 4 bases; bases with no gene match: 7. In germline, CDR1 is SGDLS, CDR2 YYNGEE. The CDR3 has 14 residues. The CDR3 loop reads CASSNWDSPYGYTF. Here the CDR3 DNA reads TGTGCCAGCAGCAACTGGGACAGCCCCTATGGCTACACCTTC.

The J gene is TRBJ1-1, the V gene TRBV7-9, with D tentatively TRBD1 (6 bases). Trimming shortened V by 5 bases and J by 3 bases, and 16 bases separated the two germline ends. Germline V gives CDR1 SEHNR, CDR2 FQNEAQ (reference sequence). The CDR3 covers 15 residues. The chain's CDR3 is CASSLVTGFYTEAFF. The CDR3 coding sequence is TGTGCCAGCAGCCTCGTCACAGGGTTTTACACTGAAGCTTTCTTT. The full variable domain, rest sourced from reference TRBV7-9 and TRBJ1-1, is DTGVSQNPRHKITKRGQNVTFRCDPISEHNRLYWYRQTLGQGPEFLTYFQNEAQLEKSRLLSDRFSAERPKGSFSTLEIQRTEQGDSAMYLCASSLVTGFYTEAFFGQGTRLTVV.

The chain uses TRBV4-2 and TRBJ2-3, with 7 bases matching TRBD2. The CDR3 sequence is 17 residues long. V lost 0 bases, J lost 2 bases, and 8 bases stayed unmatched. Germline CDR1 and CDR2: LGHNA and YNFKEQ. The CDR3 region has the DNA TGTGCCAGCAGCCAAGATCGGGGAGCGGGATACACAGATACGCAGTATTTT. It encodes CASSQDRGAGYTDTQYF.

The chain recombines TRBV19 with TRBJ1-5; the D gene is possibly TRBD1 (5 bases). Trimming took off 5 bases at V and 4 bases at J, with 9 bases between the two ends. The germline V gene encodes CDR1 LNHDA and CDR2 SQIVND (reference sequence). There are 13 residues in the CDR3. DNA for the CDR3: TGTGCCAGTAGTTGGACAAGAAATCAGCCCCAGCATTTT. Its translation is CASSWTRNQPQHF.

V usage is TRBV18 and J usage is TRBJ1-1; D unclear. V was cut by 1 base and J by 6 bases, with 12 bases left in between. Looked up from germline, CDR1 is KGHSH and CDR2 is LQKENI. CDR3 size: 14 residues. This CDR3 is CASSPREPYPEAFF. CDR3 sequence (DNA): TGTGCCAGCTCACCACGCGAACCCTATCCTGAAGCTTTCTTT.

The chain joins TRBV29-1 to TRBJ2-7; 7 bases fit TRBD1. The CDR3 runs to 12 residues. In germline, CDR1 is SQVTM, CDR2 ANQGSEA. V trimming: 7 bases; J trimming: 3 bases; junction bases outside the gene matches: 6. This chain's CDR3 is CSATGARYEQYF. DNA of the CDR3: TGCAGCGCCACAGGGGCCCGCTACGAGCAGTACTTC.

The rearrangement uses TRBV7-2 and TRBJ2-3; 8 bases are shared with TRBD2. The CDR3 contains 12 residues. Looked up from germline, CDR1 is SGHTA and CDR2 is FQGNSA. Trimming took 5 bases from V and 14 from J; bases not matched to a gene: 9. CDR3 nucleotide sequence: TGTGCCAGCAGCCCACTAGCGGCCCTCGCGTATTTT. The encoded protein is CASSPLAALAYF.

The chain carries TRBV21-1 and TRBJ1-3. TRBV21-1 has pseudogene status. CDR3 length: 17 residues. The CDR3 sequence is CASSKERQEWRGNTIYF. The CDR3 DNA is TGTGCCAGCAGCAAAGAGAGGCAGGAGTGGAGGGGAAACACCATATATTTT.